One TCR beta chain is described in this entry. Antigen unknown. This CDR3 contains 15 residues. This entry comes from a study of cytomegalovirus exposure and HLA in healthy donors. As for the study in general: In a previous analysis, some 110 million unique TCR beta sequences were found from 170 million or so T cells. Early release data held 85 million or so unique TCRs from HLA-typed donors.

Overall study results and limits: The later analysis indicated that the majority of CMV-associated TCR beta chains appeared HLA-restricted.

PCR primers comprised 60 Vbeta and 13 Jbeta primers. In the authors' workflow: About 80 million unique TCR beta chains, roughly 11 million of them shared, were counted by a later analysis. Measured with immunoSEQ multiplex PCR; TCRdb has only the in-frame clones, and not every one. The V and J calls and clone size are taken from that table; D and trimming were inferred from the DNA. The sample has 150,000 to 200,000 clones; 70% to 75% are singletons. The TCR comes from a man between 18 and 35 years old in good health and CMV-seropositive. The sequenced sample consisted of PBMCs. The gene calls are TRBV1 and TRBJ2-5; TRBD2 is taken as the D call from the table, unchecked against the DNA. TRBV1 is recorded as a pseudogene. CDR3 loop: CTSRSGLAGKETQYF. CDR3 sequence (DNA): TGCACCAGCAGATCCGGACTAGCGGGAAAAGAGACCCAGTACTTC.